The next 26 T cell receptor beta chains were all read from a single sample in a study of T cells in Graves' hyperthyroidism and ophthalmopathy (dated by TCRdb to the late 2010s). The method behind the library was multiplex PCR. The run used an Illumina HiSeq 2000. Amplification of TCR beta CDR3 regions was carried out from RNA transcripts. The TCR CDR3 was subjected to a first round of RT-PCR using the HTBI primer set and the Qiagen OneStep RT-PCR kit. TCRdb reworked the public reads: Q25 trimming with fastp, MiXCR clone assembly, productive beta chains retained. Duplicate CDR3 protein sequences are folded into a single record with the most common DNA and genes. The sample records approximately 420,000 distinct CDR3 sequences, about 15% of which are singletons. The top ten clones comprise around a third of the sample. Sample: blood. These receptors were taken from a woman in her 30s with Graves' hyperthyroidism.

This clonotype turned up a few times. The chain has TRBV7-2 and TRBJ2-1; 7 positions agree with TRBD2. The germline CDR1 and CDR2 sequences are SGHTA and FQGNSA. J gave up 14 bases and V 1 base, and 11 bases lay outside the gene matches. CDR3 length: 14 amino acids. Written as DNA, the CDR3 is TGTGCCAGCAGCTTAGTACCGGCGGGCCTAGCGGAGTTCTTC. Translated, it gives CASSLVPAGLAEFF.

This clonotype was detected ten times or more. The chain links TRBV24-1 to TRBJ2-7, with D maybe TRBD2 (6 bases). Per the germline V gene, CDR1 is KGHDR and CDR2 is SFDVKD. The CDR3 runs 16 residues. Trimming left V 4 bases short and J 2 bases short, with 17 bases between. The CDR3 bases are TGTGCCACCAGTGAGAGGCCGGGAGTGCCTCCCTACGAGCAGTACTTC. This sequence encodes CATSERPGVPPYEQYF.

Details on this clonotype: One end of the junction does not line up with germline, which may come from a read error. V is TRBV20-1 and J is TRBJ1-5, with a weak D call TRBD1 (6 bases). This CDR3 region has 16 residues. From germline, CDR1 is DFQATT and CDR2 SNEGSKA (reference sequence). The CDR3 DNA reads as TGCGGTGCACAAGGGGGGTCGGGTCGTAGCAATCAGCCCCAGCATTTT. This sequence encodes CGAQGGSGRSNQPQHF.

Ten or more counts support this clonotype. The chain employs TRBV5-1 and TRBJ2-7; TRBD2 matches 12 bases. This CDR3 region has 20 residues. From germline, CDR1 is SGHRS and CDR2 YFSETQ. The V gene end was trimmed by 9 bases and the J gene end by 3 bases; junction bases not matched to a gene: 25. CDR3 sequence (DNA): TGCGCCACCTCCCCGACCGGGTCCCGGGAGACTAGCGGGAGCTTCTACGAGCAGTACTTC. Translated: CATSPTGSRETSGSFYEQYF. Full variable domain (rest looked up from reference TRBV5-1 and TRBJ2-7): KAGVTQTPRYLIKTRGQQVTLSCSPISGHRSVSWYQQTPGQGLQFLFEYFSETQRNKGNFPGRFSGRQFSNSRSEMNVSTLELGDSALYLCATSPTGSRETSGSFYEQYFGPGTRLTVT.

This clonotype was recorded many times. V is TRBV24-1 and J is TRBJ2-1, with 7 bases identical to TRBD1. V trimming: 4 bases; J trimming: 6 bases; junction bases outside the gene matches: 8. Germline assignment: CDR1 KGHDR and CDR2 SFDVKD. The CDR3 has 15 residues. CDR3 in DNA: TGTGCCACCAGTGAGGGGGACAGCCCCGGCAATGAGCAGTTCTTC. Translation: CATSEGDSPGNEQFF.

This clonotype was seen many times. J is TRBJ2-5 and V is TRBV7-2; D gene ambiguous. CDR1 is SGHTA and CDR2 is FQGNSA in the germline V gene. V shed 0 bases and J shed 1 base, with 6 bases lying between them. The CDR3 runs to 14 residues. CDR3 bases: TGTGCCAGCAGCTTAGCCAGAACCCAAGAGACCCAGTACTTC. Its protein product is CASSLARTQETQYF.

The chain couples TRBV7-2 to TRBJ1-2, with a weak D call TRBD1 (5 bases). The CDR3 is made up of 14 amino acids. V dropped 0 bases and J dropped 2 bases, with 7 bases sitting between them. CDR1 is SGHTA and CDR2 is FQGNSA in the germline V gene. The DNA for the CDR3 is TGTGCCAGCAGCTTAGCAAGGGGCAACTATGGCTACACCTTC. Translated, it gives CASSLARGNYGYTF.

As for this clonotype: Likely a read error: the CDR3 ends without its conserved phenylalanine or tryptophan. V and J are TRBV7-9 and TRBJ2-7; possibly TRBD1 or TRBD2 for D (5 bases each). CDR1 SEHNR and CDR2 FQNEAQ come from the germline V gene (reference sequence). V lost 1 base, J lost 0 bases, and 10 bases lay in between. This CDR3 region has 15 residues. CDR3 sequence reads: CASSLEGRSSYEQYL. Here the CDR3 DNA reads TGTGCCAGCAGCTTAGAGGGACGGAGCTCCTACGAGCAGTACCTC.

This clonotype was detected many times. The chain links TRBV11-2 to TRBJ2-7, with 7 bases that match TRBD2. The junction had 7 bases not matched to a gene; V was cut back by 5 bases and J by 0 bases. The germline V gene has CDR1 SGHAT and CDR2 FQNNGV. CDR3 length: 15 amino acids. CDR3 nucleotides: TGTGCCAGCAGCGTAGTAGCGGGTAGCTCCTACGAGCAGTACTTC. Translating gives CASSVVAGSSYEQYF.

The rearrangement joins TRBV19 to TRBJ1-6; 7 bases align to TRBD1. The germline V gene encodes CDR1 LNHDA and CDR2 SQIVND (reference sequence). The CDR3 sequence is 16 residues long. V dropped 5 bases and J dropped 2; count of bases not matched to a gene: 6. DNA for the CDR3: TGTGCCAGTAGTGCCTCCGGGACAGCCTATAATTCACCCCTCCACTTT. It yields the protein CASSASGTAYNSPLHF. Full variable domain (outside the CDR3, taken from reference TRBV19 and TRBJ1-6): DGGITQSPKYLFRKEGQNVTLSCEQNLNHDAMYWYRQDPGQGLRLIYYSQIVNDFQKGDIAEGYSVSREKKESFPLTVTSAQKNPTAFYLCASSASGTAYNSPLHFGNGTRLTVT.

V usage is TRBV19 and J usage is TRBJ1-1; a weak D match, TRBD1 (6 bases). This CDR3 region has 11 residues. V lost 10 bases and J lost 4, with 10 bases in between. Germline-derived CDR1 and CDR2 are LNHDA and SQIVND (reference sequence). In nucleotides, the CDR3 is TGTGCCACCCCGGGGGCCACTGAAGCTTTCTTT. It is translated as CATPGATEAFF.

This clonotype was recorded a few times. The chain joins TRBV10-1 to TRBJ1-1; 7 positions agree with TRBD1. The CDR3 covers 13 residues. After removal of 4 bases from V and 7 bases from J, the junction contained 6 bases not matched to a gene. Germline CDR1 reads WNHNN; CDR2 reads SYGVQD (reference sequence). The CDR3 DNA is TGCGCCAGCAGTGCTGACAGGGTTGTTGAAGCTTTCTTT. It specifies CASSADRVVEAFF.

This clonotype was observed a few times. The chain couples TRBV7-2 to TRBJ2-1, with D perhaps matching TRBD2 (5 bases). Germline V CDR1 and CDR2: SGHTA, FQGNSA. CDR3 size: 16 residues. Trimming removed 4 bases at V and 4 bases at J, with 17 bases between. The CDR3 DNA sequence: TGTGCCAGCAGCTCCTTTCTTGCTAGCTTGTACAATGAGCAGTTCTTC. It yields the protein CASSSFLASLYNEQFF.

This clonotype turned up a few times. The J gene is TRBJ2-6, the V gene TRBV5-1; possibly TRBD1 for D (6 bases). Germline V gene lookup returns CDR1 SGHRS and CDR2 YFSETQ. The ends were cut back, 6 bases at V and 0 bases at J, with 10 bases in the middle. The CDR3 totals 15 residues. The CDR3 DNA is TGCGCCAGCACCCAAGGGGGCTCTGGGGCCAACGTCCTGACTTTC. Encoded protein: CASTQGGSGANVLTF.

In this sample, this clonotype turned up many times. The rearrangement links TRBV24-1 to TRBJ2-3, with 13 bases matching TRBD2. V dropped 3 bases and J dropped 4; count of bases not matched to a gene: 6. The CDR3 runs to 17 residues. Germline CDR1 reads KGHDR; CDR2 reads SFDVKD. CDR3 sequence: CATSDPGLAGRADTQYF. CDR3 bases: TGTGCCACCAGTGATCCGGGACTAGCGGGAAGAGCAGATACGCAGTATTTT.

There are many counts of this clonotype. The chain employs TRBV30 and TRBJ1-2, with 7 nucleotides matching TRBD1. This CDR3 spans 14 amino acids. With V trimmed by 2 bases and J by 7 bases, 10 bases remained unmatched. CDR1 GTSNPN and CDR2 SVGIG come from the germline V gene (reference sequence). CDR3 sequence reads: CAWSSTTGLGGYTF. The CDR3 nucleotides read TGTGCCTGGAGTTCGACGACAGGGTTGGGTGGCTACACCTTC.

The table lists this clonotype with a few counts. This sequence joins TRBV27 and TRBJ1-1, with D unclear. The germline V gene has CDR1 MNHEY and CDR2 SMNVEV (reference sequence). The germline V and J ends were trimmed by 3 bases and 6 bases, with 14 bases remaining between them. The CDR3 loop spans 14 amino acids. The DNA for the CDR3 is TGTGCCAGCAGTTTCGACGGACCCCACGCTGAAGCTTTCTTT. This encodes CASSFDGPHAEAFF.

This clonotype was seen at least ten times. The chain links TRBV12-3 or TRBV12-4 to TRBJ2-1, with D perhaps TRBD2 (6 bases). The V end lost 2 bases, the J end lost 0 bases, and 14 bases lay between the germline ends. The CDR3 is 17 amino acids. The CDR3 here is CASSLKGRTNSYNEQFF. The CDR3 DNA reads TGTGCCAGCAGTTTAAAAGGCAGGACTAACTCCTACAATGAGCAGTTCTTC.

This clonotype was picked up many times. CDR3 sequence: CASSLQGMNTEAFF. The CDR3, as DNA: TGTGCCAGCAGTTTACAGGGGATGAACACTGAAGCTTTCTTT. The chain is built from TRBV5-4 and TRBJ1-1; the match to TRBD1 covers 7 bases. Germline CDR1 is SGHNT and CDR2 is YYREEE (reference sequence). This CDR3 comprises 14 residues. Trimming took 5 bases from V and 0 from J; bases not matched to a gene: 4.

This chain joins TRBV12-5 and TRBJ2-1; D may match TRBD1 or TRBD2 (5 bases each). The CDR3 loop spans 15 amino acids. Germline loops: CDR1 LGHNT, CDR2 FRNRAP. The ends were cut back, 5 bases at V and 4 bases at J, with 15 bases in the middle. CDR3 in amino acids: CASGRSGTNYNEQFF. The DNA of the CDR3 is TGTGCTAGTGGTCGATCCGGGACCAATTACAATGAGCAGTTCTTC. Drawing the rest from reference TRBV12-5 and TRBJ2-1, the complete variable domain is DARVTQTPRHKVTEMGQEVTMRCQPILGHNTVFWYRQTMMQGLELLAYFRNRAPLDDSGMPKDRFSAEMPDATLATLKIQPSEPRDSAVYFCASGRSGTNYNEQFFGPGTRLTVL.

This clonotype was picked up many times. The genes are TRBV6-1 and TRBJ1-2; D is possibly TRBD1 (5 bases). Germline CDR1 reads MNHNS; CDR2 reads SASEGT. V lost 5 bases to trimming and J lost 4 bases, with 11 bases between them. The length of the CDR3 is 13 residues. The CDR3 DNA reads TGTGCCAGCAGTCAAGACGGGACCTATGGCTACACCTTC. It specifies CASSQDGTYGYTF.

About this clonotype itself: Since a much larger clone is just one base distant, this may be a read error. The chain couples TRBV20-1 to TRBJ2-1, with TRBD2 identical over 13 bases. The better agreement between TRBJ2-7 and the DNA end casts doubt on the J call. The CDR3 spans 16 residues. Germline CDR1 is DFQATT and CDR2 is SNEGSKA (reference sequence). CDR3: CSALRLAGGSYNEQYF. The CDR3 nucleotides are TGCAGTGCTCTACGACTAGCGGGAGGCTCCTACAATGAGCAGTACTTC.

This clonotype was counted many times. The V gene is TRBV7-3, the J gene TRBJ2-3; D is possibly TRBD2 (6 bases). V gave up 5 bases and J gave up 5 bases, with 20 bases separating them. The CDR3 has 16 residues. Germline lookup yields CDR1 SGHTA and CDR2 FQGTGA. CDR3 coding DNA: TGTGCCAGCAGCCCCCCTACCGGGAGAGGGATAGATACGCAGTATTTT. Protein product: CASSPPTGRGIDTQYF.

This clonotype was picked up a small number of times. This chain connects TRBV2 to TRBJ2-1, with D hard to call. CDR1 and CDR2 from the germline V gene are SNHLY and FYNNEI. This CDR3 has 16 residues. The V and J ends lost 5 bases and 0 bases respectively, with 14 bases between them. The CDR3 region is CASSYSRRSSYNEQFF. The CDR3, as DNA: TGTGCCAGCAGTTACTCGAGACGGAGCTCCTACAATGAGCAGTTCTTC.

This clonotype was detected ten times or more. The chain carries TRBV5-5 and TRBJ1-1; D might be TRBD1 (6 bases). Per germline, CDR1 SGHKS and CDR2 YYEKEE (reference sequence). Trimming took 6 bases from V and 4 from J, leaving 13 bases between them. The CDR3 is 13 amino acids. The CDR3 DNA follows: TGTGCCAGCACGGGGGGCCGTGGCACTGAAGCTTTCTTT. Its protein product is CASTGGRGTEAFF.

This clonotype has a count of ten or more. V is TRBV30 and J is TRBJ1-5; no reliable D call. The length of the CDR3 is 13 residues. The germline CDR1 and CDR2 sequences are GTSNPN and SVGIG (reference sequence). With 3 bases removed from V and 0 bases from J, the gap between germline ends came to 6 bases. In nucleotides, the CDR3 is TGTGCCTGGAGGGAGAATAGCAATCAGCCCCAGCATTTT. This gives the protein CAWRENSNQPQHF.